The rows below give T cell receptor beta chains drawn from one sample of a study of T cell changes during pregnancy in multiple sclerosis. The assay was immunoSEQ multiplex PCR, and TCRdb's table has in-frame clones only and misses some. In the table there are approximately 40,000 clones, around 90% of which are singletons. The sequenced sample was CD8+ T cells from peripheral blood mononuclear cells, obtained in the third trimester of pregnancy. Receptors were obtained from a female donor with multiple sclerosis, enrolled in a pregnancy study. CDR3s include the opening cysteine and the closing phenylalanine or tryptophan. Each record gives: CDR3 DNA, CDR3 protein, V gene, J gene, D gene, clone size. The D gene is left open where the match is weak. Expanded clones get a size class; other rows say once, few or many, or leave the size out.

TGTGCCAGCAGCGGGACAGGGAAGATGATAGATACGCAGTATTTT,CASSGTGKMIDTQYF,TRBV7-9,TRBJ2-3,TRBD1,NA
TGTGCCAGCAGCCAAGAACTCGCCTACGAGCAGTACTTC,CASSQELAYEQYF,TRBV14,TRBJ2-7,NA,once
TGTGCCAGCAGACCAACAGGGGCAATCTCCTACGAGCAGTACTTC,CASRPTGAISYEQYF,TRBV7-9,TRBJ2-7,TRBD1,NA
TGTGCCAGCAGCCAAGTCGGGAGCCTGAACATTCAGTACTTC,CASSQVGSLNIQYF,TRBV14,TRBJ2-4,NA,NA
TGTGCCAGCAGTTCCCCGATGCTGTCAGCGCTCCAAGAGACCCAGTACTTC,CASSSPMLSALQETQYF,TRBV28,TRBJ2-5,NA,NA
TGTGCCAGCAGTTACGTGGCCAGAGGTGGCTACACCTTC,CASSYVARGGYTF,TRBV6-6,TRBJ1-2,NA,NA
TGTGCCAGCAGCTATGCAGCGGTCTATGGCTACACCTTC,CASSYAAVYGYTF,TRBV7-9,TRBJ1-2,NA,once
TGCAGCGTTTTCAGCCAGGCCGGGGAGCTGTTTTTT,CSVFSQAGELFF,TRBV29-1,TRBJ2-2,NA,NA
TGTGCCAGCAGTCCCCACCCTCGGGGTGAGCAGTACTTC,CASSPHPRGEQYF,TRBV27,TRBJ2-7,NA,NA
TGTGCCAGCAGCCCTTGGACTAGCGGGAGGGCCTGGGAGCAGTACTTC,CASSPWTSGRAWEQYF,TRBV14,TRBJ2-7,TRBD2,NA
TGCGCCAGCAGCCCACTAGCTAACAATGAGCAGTTCTTC,CASSPLANNEQFF,TRBV5-1,TRBJ2-1,NA,NA
TGCAGCGCCATAGATGGTGGCACTGAAGCTTTCTTT,CSAIDGGTEAFF,TRBV29-1,TRBJ1-1,NA,few
TGTGCCAGTAGTATCTCGGGATCGGAGCTGTTTTTT,CASSISGSELFF,TRBV19,TRBJ2-2,NA,NA
TGTGCCAGCAGTTTAATGGCCCGTGGCGGGGGCTCCTACAATGAGCAGTTCTTC,CASSLMARGGGSYNEQFF,TRBV28,TRBJ2-1,TRBD2,NA
TGTGCCAGCAGTTTAAAGGGGCCCCCGACAGTCTACAATGAGCAGTTCTTC,CASSLKGPPTVYNEQFF,TRBV27,TRBJ2-1,NA,once
TGTGCCTGGAGAGACGGACTAGCGGCAAGCTCCTACGAGCAGTACTTC,CAWRDGLAASSYEQYF,TRBV30,TRBJ2-7,TRBD2,NA
TGCGCCAGCAGCCCAGACAGGGGGCGCGGAGAGACCCAGTACTTC,CASSPDRGRGETQYF,TRBV4-3,TRBJ2-5,TRBD1,NA
TGCGCCAGCAGCCAAGCCCAGGGGGCGCAGGATGAAAAACTGTTTTTT,CASSQAQGAQDEKLFF,TRBV4-1,TRBJ1-4,TRBD1,NA
TGCGCCAGCAGTCTAGACAGGGCTTTGACCTACGAGCAGTACTTC,CASSLDRALTYEQYF,TRBV10-1,TRBJ2-7,TRBD1,NA
TGTGCCAGTAGTATCGATGGAGGGAGATATAGCAATCAGCCCCAGCATTTT,CASSIDGGRYSNQPQHF,TRBV19,TRBJ1-5,NA,NA
TGTGCCAGCAGCTTAGACGGGAGTGATGTTTACGAGCAGTACTTC,CASSLDGSDVYEQYF,TRBV13,TRBJ2-7,NA,once
TGTGCCAGCAGCGTAGACGGGAGGGCCTACGAGCAGTACTTC,CASSVDGRAYEQYF,TRBV9,TRBJ2-7,TRBD2,NA
TGTGCCAGCAGTCCTAGCGGGAGGCCCTACAATGAGCAGTTCTTC,CASSPSGRPYNEQFF,TRBV7-3,TRBJ2-1,TRBD2,NA
TGCAGCGGGGGAGGGATGAACACTGAAGCTTTCTTT,CSGGGMNTEAFF,TRBV29-1,TRBJ1-1,NA,few
TGTGCCAGCAGTCCTAGCGGGAGCTACAATGAGCAGTTCTTC,CASSPSGSYNEQFF,TRBV6-6,TRBJ2-1,TRBD2,NA
TGTGCCAGCAGCTCGACTAGCACCTACGAGCAGTACTTC,CASSSTSTYEQYF,TRBV7-9,TRBJ2-7,TRBD2,NA
TGTGCCAGCAGCTTCCCGGTTATGAACACTGAAGCTTTCTTT,CASSFPVMNTEAFF,TRBV7-9,TRBJ1-1,NA,NA
TGTGCCAGCAGCCCCGGACTAGCGGGGTACAATGAGCAGTTCTTC,CASSPGLAGYNEQFF,TRBV7-8,TRBJ2-1,TRBD2,NA
TGTGCCATCAGTGAGGGACTAGCGAAGTCCTACAATGAGCAGTTCTTC,CAISEGLAKSYNEQFF,TRBV10-3,TRBJ2-1,TRBD2,NA
TGTGCCAGCAGTGAAGTTGGGACAGGGCCCATCGAGCAGTACTTC,CASSEVGTGPIEQYF,TRBV6-1,TRBJ2-7,TRBD1,few
TGTGCCAGCAGTCAAAGGGGGGGGGATAGAGGGAACACTGAAGCTTTCTTT,CASSQRGGDRGNTEAFF,TRBV27,TRBJ1-1,NA,NA
TGTGCCAGTAGTACCTTCGGGACAGGGGTTGGTCAGCCCCAGCATTTT,CASSTFGTGVGQPQHF,TRBV19,TRBJ1-5,TRBD1,once
TGTGCCAGCAGTGAATCCAGGGACACCGGGGAGCTGTTTTTT,CASSESRDTGELFF,TRBV25-1,TRBJ2-2,NA,few
TGTGCCAGCAGTTCATCCTCGGGGACTACTAACTACAATGAGCAGTTCTTC,CASSSSSGTTNYNEQFF,TRBV28,TRBJ2-1,TRBD2,NA
TGTGCCAGCAGTGAGTCGAACCGGGACAGGTTTACTGAGCAGTTCTTC,CASSESNRDRFTEQFF,TRBV25-1,TRBJ2-1,TRBD1,NA
TGTGCCAGCAGCTTAAGTCGGGCTAGCGGGTACTACGAGCAGTACTTC,CASSLSRASGYYEQYF,TRBV7-2,TRBJ2-7,TRBD2,NA
TGTGCCAGCTCACCACCCCCTAGCGGACAAAAGGCAGATGAGCAGTTCTTC,CASSPPPSGQKADEQFF,TRBV18,TRBJ2-1,TRBD2,NA
TGCGCCAGCAGCCACCCGGGACAGACAGGTCACAATGAGCAGTTCTTC,CASSHPGQTGHNEQFF,TRBV4-3,TRBJ2-1,TRBD1,NA
TGCGCCAGCAGCCAAGGGGCCGGCAGCTACAATGAGCAGTTCTTC,CASSQGAGSYNEQFF,TRBV4-3,TRBJ2-1,NA,NA
TGCGCCAGCAGCCCGGACAGGAACTCTGGAAACACCATATATTTT,CASSPDRNSGNTIYF,TRBV5-1,TRBJ1-3,TRBD1,NA
TGTGCCAGCAGCTCGACAGGGGGTGCCTCCGACGAGCAGTACTTC,CASSSTGGASDEQYF,TRBV11-2,TRBJ2-7,TRBD1,NA
TGTGCCAGCAGCCCCGGACAGGAGGAGACCCAGTACTTC,CASSPGQEETQYF,TRBV5-4,TRBJ2-5,TRBD1,NA
TGCGCCAGCAGCTTAAATCAGGGTCAGAAGGGGAACACTGAAGCTTTCTTT,CASSLNQGQKGNTEAFF,TRBV5-1,TRBJ1-1,NA,NA
TGTGCCAGCAGTGAAGGCGGGGACGGGGCCTATGGCTACACCTTC,CASSEGGDGAYGYTF,TRBV6-1,TRBJ1-2,NA,NA
TGCGCCAGCAGCTTCCCCCGGGACTCCGCTTACAATGAGCAGTTCTTC,CASSFPRDSAYNEQFF,TRBV5-1,TRBJ2-1,NA,NA
TGCGCCAGCAGCCAAGGTACATTTTACGAGCAGTACTTC,CASSQGTFYEQYF,TRBV4-3,TRBJ2-7,NA,NA
TGTGCCAGCAGACTTACCGCAGGGGGGACTGAAGCTTTCTTT,CASRLTAGGTEAFF,TRBV5-4,TRBJ1-1,TRBD1,NA
TGTGCCAGCAGGGTGGGACAGGGGGACTACGAGCAGTACTTC,CASRVGQGDYEQYF,TRBV6-5,TRBJ2-7,TRBD1,NA
TGTGCCAGCAGTTTGACCGGACAGGGGGATTATAATGAAAAACTGTTTTTT,CASSLTGQGDYNEKLFF,TRBV28,TRBJ1-4,TRBD1,NA
TGTGCCAGTAGTAGCGGGGGCCCTACCTACGAGCAGTACTTC,CASSSGGPTYEQYF,TRBV19,TRBJ2-7,NA,NA
TGCGCCAGCAGCTGGTACAGAAACTATGGCTACACCTTC,CASSWYRNYGYTF,TRBV5-1,TRBJ1-2,NA,NA
TGTGCCAGTAGTATATTTCCGTCGCTAACCAATGAGCAGTTCTTC,CASSIFPSLTNEQFF,TRBV19,TRBJ2-1,NA,NA
TGTGCCAGCAGCTCACTAGCGGGCCCCACATATACGCAGTATTTT,CASSSLAGPTYTQYF,TRBV7-3,TRBJ2-3,TRBD2,NA
TGCGCCAGCAGCCTTAGGGTAGGCGGGGTTGCTGATGGCTACACCTTC,CASSLRVGGVADGYTF,TRBV4-3,TRBJ1-2,NA,NA